This T cell receptor (beta chain) originates from a study of blood T cell repertoires in COVID-19. Study as a whole: T cells, B-cell-depleted T cells, or PBMCs provided the cDNA or gDNA that served as material.

Trimming left V 1 base short and J 2 bases short, with 8 bases between. Germline lookup yields CDR1 SGHAT and CDR2 FQNNGV. The CDR3 has 15 residues. Participants spanned ages about 18 to 95 years and resided in 20 to 25 US areas. Measured with immunoSEQ multiplex PCR; TCRdb has only the in-frame clones, and not every one. The sample shows about 330,000 clones, around 87% of them seen only once. This receptor was obtained from a woman aged 25 to 45 who had recovered from COVID-19. The chain joins TRBV11-2 to TRBJ2-2; no clear D. Sequencing was done on a sample of PBMCs or T cells enriched from blood (not recorded which). The DNA for the CDR3 is TGTGCCAGCAGCTTAGGCGTCGGTAACACCGGGGAGCTGTTTTTT. Translated, it gives CASSLGVGNTGELFF.